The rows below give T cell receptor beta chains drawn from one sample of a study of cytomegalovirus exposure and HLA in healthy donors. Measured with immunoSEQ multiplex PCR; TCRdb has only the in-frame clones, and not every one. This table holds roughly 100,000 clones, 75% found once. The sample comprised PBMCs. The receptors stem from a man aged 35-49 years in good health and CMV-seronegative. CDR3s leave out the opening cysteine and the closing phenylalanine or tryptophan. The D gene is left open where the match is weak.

ASSYTGGPESPLH | 13 | TRBJ1-6 | TRBV7-3 | TRBD1
AISEGRQGANGYT | 13 | TRBJ1-2 | TRBV10-3 | TRBD1
ASSQSTLAPPGDEKLF | 16 | TRBJ1-4 | TRBV16 | .
ASYSGNTIY | 9 | TRBJ1-3 | TRBV10-2 | .
ASSDTQGAQRGYT | 13 | TRBJ1-2 | TRBV2 | TRBD1
ASSMVGWSPTNEKLF | 15 | TRBJ1-4 | TRBV19 | .
ASSVEGWNSPLH | 12 | TRBJ1-6 | TRBV2 | .
ASFRGEVVVGYT | 12 | TRBJ1-2 | TRBV23-1 | .
ASSQAAGGPNEQF | 13 | TRBJ2-1 | TRBV4-1 | TRBD2
ASSSGLGSTGELF | 13 | TRBJ2-2 | TRBV5-4 | TRBD2
ASSQDYSGANVLT | 13 | TRBJ2-6 | TRBV4-1 | .
ASSEIGRTTYGYT | 13 | TRBJ1-2 | TRBV6-1 | .
ASSPDRDQPQH | 11 | TRBJ1-5 | TRBV19 | .
ATSNRDYGYP | 10 | TRBJ1-2 | TRBV15 | .
ASGGNYGYT | 9 | TRBJ1-2 | TRBV9 | .
ASSLGLHSYEQY | 12 | TRBJ2-7 | TRBV5-4 | .
ASSLRGGVGTEAF | 13 | TRBJ1-1 | TRBV27 | .
ASSMQSSGGPTKQY | 14 | TRBJ2-7 | TRBV19 | TRBD2
ASSAYQETQY | 10 | TRBJ2-5 | TRBV2 | .
ASSFSGGVETQY | 12 | TRBJ2-5 | TRBV5-1 | TRBD1
ASSITVAGNTIY | 12 | TRBJ1-3 | TRBV19 | .
ASSLTSGGGNIQY | 13 | TRBJ2-4 | TRBV5-1 | TRBD2
SVGIRVRDTDTQY | 13 | TRBJ2-3 | TRBV29-1 | .
ASTKRGNYNEQF | 12 | TRBJ2-1 | TRBV19 | TRBD2
ASRRTGTYEQY | 11 | TRBJ2-7 | TRBV27 | TRBD1
ASNIDRGETQY | 11 | TRBJ2-5 | TRBV6-1 | TRBD1
ASSKDRGTAEAF | 12 | TRBJ1-1 | TRBV11-2 | TRBD1
ASSAADSPLH | 10 | TRBJ1-6 | TRBV18 | .
ASSDQVVGGYT | 11 | TRBJ1-2 | TRBV6-4 | .
ASSEKAGEGNEQF | 13 | TRBJ2-1 | TRBV18 | TRBD2
SVEDLGPGGFYT | 12 | TRBJ1-2 | TRBV29-1 | TRBD1
ASLPGREGSYT | 11 | TRBJ1-2 | TRBV12-2 | .
ASRLAGRESNEQF | 13 | TRBJ2-1 | TRBV7-8 | .
ASSLTIQPPDGYT | 13 | TRBJ1-2 | TRBV18 | .
ASSVDSRYGYT | 11 | TRBJ1-2 | TRBV21-1 | .
ASSSEVGIQY | 10 | TRBJ2-4 | TRBV7-9 | .
ASSGTGDSYEQY | 12 | TRBJ2-7 | TRBV27 | TRBD1
ASRLSGGEDTQY | 12 | TRBJ2-3 | TRBV7-2 | TRBD2
ASSGGGATEAF | 11 | TRBJ1-1 | TRBV2 | .
ASSLVLTGELF | 11 | TRBJ2-2 | TRBV11-2 | .
ASSSNGGRNTGELF | 14 | TRBJ2-2 | TRBV7-3 | .
AWSALLPRLAVLGTDTQY | 18 | TRBJ2-3 | TRBV30 | TRBD2
ASSSGQGHGYT | 11 | TRBJ1-2 | TRBV28 | TRBD1
ASSLGGGENNEQF | 13 | TRBJ2-1 | TRBV2 | .
ASSMTGNQPQH | 11 | TRBJ1-5 | TRBV6-1 | .
ASSPEGSGGYTGELF | 15 | TRBJ2-2 | TRBV5-6 | TRBD2